This TCR beta chain was recorded in a study of blood T cell repertoires in COVID-19. Per the authors' pipeline: Amplified reference gene primers provided the basis for estimating nucleated cell counts. Assay used: immunoSEQ multiplex PCR; TCRdb lists only in-frame clones, some missing. The DNA gave D and trimming, while V, J and clone size come from that table. Here the sample spans about 150,000 clones, around 81% being singletons. This clone was observed a few times. The germline CDR1 and CDR2 sequences are MGHRA and YSYEKL. V shed 0 bases and J shed 2 bases, with 12 bases lying between them. This CDR3 is built from 16 residues.

This clonotype originated in a woman aged 40 to 49 who had recovered from COVID-19. The chain couples TRBV4-1 to TRBJ2-3, with D unclear. Sequencing was done on a sample of PBMCs or T cells enriched from blood (not recorded which). This CDR3 is CASSQDITVATDTQYF. CDR3 bases: TGCGCCAGCAGCCAAGATATAACAGTTGCCACAGATACGCAGTATTTT.